These T cell receptor beta chains were read from a single sample in a study of T-cell memory formation after mild COVID-19. TCRdb passed the 5' RACE reads through MiXCR, listing each CDR3 protein once. The sample carries roughly 380,000 distinct CDR3 sequences, 25% to 30% recorded once. Sequencing input: PBMCs or a T cell subset sorted from them (not recorded which). The receptors were sampled from an adult woman who had mild COVID-19 (a few samples of this study predate the infection). Cell type and time point are not known. Each CDR3 is given with its conserved first and last residue. D genes are given only for firm matches. Clone size, where shown, is once, few, many, or a class for clones that have expanded.

d_gene: TRBD1; v_gene: TRBV7-9; abundance: .; j_gene: TRBJ2-1; len: 16; CDR3aa: CASSPTPGGFYNEQFF; CDR3nt: TGTGCCAGCAGCCCCACTCCAGGGGGATTCTACAATGAGCAGTTCTTC
d_gene: .; v_gene: TRBV27; abundance: .; j_gene: TRBJ1-1; len: 13; CDR3aa: CASSWRGDTEAFF; CDR3nt: TGTGCCAGCAGTTGGAGAGGGGACACTGAAGCTTTCTTT
d_gene: .; v_gene: TRBV6-5; abundance: .; j_gene: TRBJ2-1; len: 11; CDR3aa: CATLQAGEQFF; CDR3nt: TGTGCCACCCTGCAGGCGGGTGAGCAGTTCTTC
d_gene: TRBD1; v_gene: TRBV6-4; abundance: .; j_gene: TRBJ2-3; len: 15; CDR3aa: CASSDSTGGGDTQYF; CDR3nt: TGTGCCAGCAGTGACTCGACAGGGGGGGGAGATACGCAGTATTTT
d_gene: .; v_gene: TRBV18; abundance: few; j_gene: TRBJ2-7; len: 15; CDR3aa: CASSPPGRQEGEQYF; CDR3nt: TGTGCCAGCTCACCACCGGGTCGACAGGAGGGTGAGCAGTACTTC
d_gene: .; v_gene: TRBV29-1; abundance: few; j_gene: TRBJ2-7; len: 13; CDR3aa: CSVVTGSSYEQYF; CDR3nt: TGCAGCGTTGTGACAGGTAGCTCCTACGAGCAGTACTTC
d_gene: TRBD1; v_gene: TRBV5-1; abundance: .; j_gene: TRBJ1-1; len: 14; CDR3aa: CASIAGTGDIEAFF; CDR3nt: TGCGCCAGCATCGCCGGGACAGGGGATATTGAAGCTTTCTTT
d_gene: .; v_gene: TRBV7-6; abundance: .; j_gene: TRBJ2-7; len: 13; CDR3aa: CASTQGPEFEQYF; CDR3nt: TGTGCCAGTACCCAGGGGCCAGAGTTCGAGCAGTACTTC
d_gene: TRBD2; v_gene: TRBV4-1; abundance: few; j_gene: TRBJ2-7; len: 15; CDR3aa: CASSSGLAVYYEQYF; CDR3nt: TGCGCCAGCAGCTCGGGACTAGCGGTTTACTACGAGCAGTACTTC
d_gene: TRBD1; v_gene: TRBV3-1; abundance: .; j_gene: TRBJ1-3; len: 15; CDR3aa: CASSPKDRAGNTIYF; CDR3nt: TGTGCCAGCAGCCCGAAGGACAGGGCTGGAAACACCATATATTTT
d_gene: .; v_gene: TRBV11-3; abundance: .; j_gene: TRBJ1-1; len: 16; CDR3aa: CASSPYLGPMNTEAFF; CDR3nt: TGTGCCAGCAGTCCCTACTTAGGACCGATGAACACTGAAGCTTTCTTT
d_gene: TRBD1; v_gene: TRBV7-9; abundance: few; j_gene: TRBJ2-1; len: 15; CDR3aa: CASSSWRQGHNEQFF; CDR3nt: TGTGCCAGCAGCTCCTGGCGACAGGGGCACAATGAGCAGTTCTTC
d_gene: TRBD1; v_gene: TRBV5-1; abundance: .; j_gene: TRBJ1-5; len: 14; CDR3aa: CASSLGQGDQPQHF; CDR3nt: TGCGCCAGCAGCTTGGGACAGGGCGATCAGCCCCAGCATTTT
d_gene: TRBD1; v_gene: TRBV3-1; abundance: .; j_gene: TRBJ2-7; len: 12; CDR3aa: CASSPGGQGAYF; CDR3nt: TGTGCCAGCAGCCCGGGCGGACAGGGGGCCTACTTC
d_gene: TRBD1; v_gene: TRBV12-3/TRBV12-4; abundance: .; j_gene: TRBJ1-1; len: 15; CDR3aa: CASSLGTGGGTEAFF; CDR3nt: TGTGCCAGCAGTTTGGGGACAGGGGGCGGCACTGAAGCTTTCTTT
d_gene: .; v_gene: TRBV29-1; abundance: .; j_gene: TRBJ2-7; len: 14; CDR3aa: CSVVRDKDYYEQYF; CDR3nt: TGCAGCGTGGTACGGGACAAGGATTACTACGAGCAGTACTTC
d_gene: TRBD1; v_gene: TRBV6-6; abundance: once; j_gene: TRBJ1-1; len: 15; CDR3aa: CASSSTHRGGTEAFF; CDR3nt: TGTGCCAGCAGTTCTACCCACAGGGGGGGCACTGAAGCTTTCTTT
d_gene: .; v_gene: TRBV5-1; abundance: .; j_gene: TRBJ2-1; len: 16; CDR3aa: CASSYGTPSSYNEQFF; CDR3nt: TGCGCCAGCAGCTACGGGACTCCTAGCTCCTACAATGAGCAGTTCTTC
d_gene: .; v_gene: TRBV7-2; abundance: few; j_gene: TRBJ2-1; len: 13; CDR3aa: CASSSPMHNEQFF; CDR3nt: TGTGCCAGCAGCTCCCCGATGCACAATGAGCAGTTCTTC
d_gene: .; v_gene: TRBV5-8; abundance: few; j_gene: TRBJ1-1; len: 12; CDR3aa: CASSWRGGEAFF; CDR3nt: TGTGCCAGCAGCTGGCGTGGAGGTGAAGCTTTCTTT
d_gene: TRBD2; v_gene: TRBV4-3; abundance: .; j_gene: TRBJ2-1; len: 17; CDR3aa: CASSQGLAGSSYNEQFF; CDR3nt: TGCGCCAGCAGCCAAGGACTAGCGGGGAGCTCCTACAATGAGCAGTTCTTC
d_gene: TRBD2; v_gene: TRBV4-3; abundance: .; j_gene: TRBJ2-3; len: 16; CDR3aa: CASSQGLAGVTDTQYF; CDR3nt: TGCGCCAGCAGCCAAGGACTAGCGGGGGTCACAGATACGCAGTATTTT
d_gene: TRBD2; v_gene: TRBV5-1; abundance: .; j_gene: TRBJ2-7; len: 14; CDR3aa: CASRLASGKGEQYF; CDR3nt: TGCGCCAGCAGGTTGGCTAGCGGGAAGGGCGAGCAGTACTTC
d_gene: .; v_gene: TRBV15; abundance: few; j_gene: TRBJ1-1; len: 13; CDR3aa: CATSRGLNTEAFF; CDR3nt: TGTGCCACCAGCAGGGGACTGAACACTGAAGCTTTCTTT
d_gene: .; v_gene: TRBV29-1; abundance: many; j_gene: TRBJ2-1; len: 13; CDR3aa: CSVASSSYNEQFF; CDR3nt: TGCAGCGTTGCTAGCTCATCCTACAATGAGCAGTTCTTC
d_gene: .; v_gene: TRBV6-6; abundance: .; j_gene: TRBJ1-2; len: 14; CDR3aa: CASRTQATNYGYTF; CDR3nt: TGTGCCAGCAGAACACAGGCCACTAACTATGGCTACACCTTC
d_gene: TRBD2; v_gene: TRBV7-9; abundance: few; j_gene: TRBJ2-1; len: 13; CDR3aa: CAIPREGPREQFF; CDR3nt: TGTGCCATTCCGCGGGAGGGCCCCCGTGAGCAGTTCTTC
d_gene: TRBD2; v_gene: TRBV7-8; abundance: .; j_gene: TRBJ2-3; len: 16; CDR3aa: CASSLTVAGSTDTQYF; CDR3nt: TGTGCCAGCAGCTTGACAGTAGCGGGGAGCACAGATACGCAGTATTTT
d_gene: TRBD1; v_gene: TRBV5-6; abundance: .; j_gene: TRBJ2-1; len: 15; CDR3aa: CASSLETGTGNEQFF; CDR3nt: TGTGCCAGCAGCTTGGAGACAGGGACGGGGAATGAGCAGTTCTTC
d_gene: TRBD2; v_gene: TRBV20-1; abundance: .; j_gene: TRBJ2-1; len: 17; CDR3aa: CSARDQVSGSTNNEQFF; CDR3nt: TGCAGTGCTAGAGATCAGGTTAGCGGGAGTACAAACAATGAGCAGTTCTTC
d_gene: .; v_gene: TRBV4-1; abundance: few; j_gene: TRBJ2-2; len: 16; CDR3aa: CASSLSGLMNTGELFF; CDR3nt: TGCGCCAGCAGCCTATCGGGACTCATGAACACCGGGGAGCTGTTTTTT
d_gene: TRBD2; v_gene: TRBV7-2; abundance: few; j_gene: TRBJ2-5; len: 15; CDR3aa: CASRQTSGGPGTQYF; CDR3nt: TGTGCCAGCAGACAAACTAGCGGGGGGCCGGGGACCCAGTACTTC
d_gene: TRBD1; v_gene: TRBV4-1; abundance: few; j_gene: TRBJ1-6; len: 17; CDR3aa: CASSQDRDRVFNSPLHF; CDR3nt: TGCGCCAGCAGCCAAGATCGGGACAGAGTTTTTAATTCACCCCTCCACTTT
d_gene: .; v_gene: TRBV11-3; abundance: few; j_gene: TRBJ2-3; len: 14; CDR3aa: CASSLGTDGPAQYF; CDR3nt: TGTGCCAGCAGCTTAGGTACGGACGGCCCCGCGCAGTATTTT
d_gene: .; v_gene: TRBV6-6; abundance: .; j_gene: TRBJ1-2; len: 14; CDR3aa: CASSYATGNYGYTF; CDR3nt: TGTGCCAGCAGTTACGCGACAGGAAACTATGGCTACACCTTC
d_gene: .; v_gene: TRBV4-1; abundance: few; j_gene: TRBJ2-7; len: 14; CDR3aa: CASSPLYSSYEQYF; CDR3nt: TGCGCCAGCAGCCCTCTTTACAGCTCCTACGAGCAGTACTTC
d_gene: TRBD1; v_gene: TRBV6-4; abundance: .; j_gene: TRBJ2-2; len: 15; CDR3aa: CASSDSGTDTGELFF; CDR3nt: TGTGCCAGCAGTGACTCGGGGACAGACACCGGGGAGCTGTTTTTT
d_gene: .; v_gene: TRBV9; abundance: few; j_gene: TRBJ1-1; len: 15; CDR3aa: CASSPAGELNTEAFF; CDR3nt: TGTGCCAGCAGCCCGGCGGGAGAGCTGAACACTGAAGCTTTCTTT